The rows below give T cell receptor beta chains drawn from one sample of a study of blood T cell repertoires in COVID-19. Sequencing was performed with immunoSEQ multiplex PCR; in TCRdb, only in-frame clones are kept and a portion is missing. Of 150,000 or so clones in the sample, 80% to 90% were seen once. Input material: peripheral blood. The receptors were sampled from a woman aged 60-70 years with COVID-19, enrolled during active disease. Both conserved end residues are part of each CDR3. The size field is filled for only some rows; it gives once, few, many or a size class.

v_call	clone_size	j_call	cdr3_aa
TRBV9	-	TRBJ1-5	CASSGTLQGCQPQHF
TRBV7-3	-	TRBJ1-2	CASSLGQGAGGGYTF
TRBV7-6	-	TRBJ1-2	CASSLGQGSGYGYTF
TRBV10-2	-	TRBJ1-5	CASSGASNQPQHF
TRBV30	-	TRBJ1-4	CAWSVTPRGPNEKLFF
TRBV11-2	-	TRBJ2-1	CASSLYRGGNNEQFF
TRBV15	-	TRBJ1-2	CATSRETGVNYGYTF
TRBV18	few	TRBJ1-1	CASSPRDGGRTEAFF
TRBV6-1	-	TRBJ2-1	CASSEREQFF
TRBV13	-	TRBJ2-2	CASRTEYWGQGDTGELFF
TRBV6-5	-	TRBJ2-5	CATRERANVRETQYF
TRBV10-1	-	TRBJ1-1	CASSHSPSDRGRVTEAFF
TRBV19	-	TRBJ2-4	CASSMGLAGGLGVRYF
TRBV5-1	-	TRBJ1-5	CASSFSVYNQPQHF
TRBV2	-	TRBJ1-1	CASPPRRDREVNTEAFF
TRBV12-3/TRBV12-4	once	TRBJ2-5	CASTRGETQYF
TRBV7-2	-	TRBJ2-1	CASSISGGVNNEQFF
TRBV7-9	-	TRBJ1-1	CASSPDRGQATEAFF
TRBV27	-	TRBJ2-7	CASSLTTENYEQYF
TRBV19	-	TRBJ1-1	CASSIGQGAEAFF
TRBV3-1/TRBV3-2	-	TRBJ2-1	CASSQGERDRVNVANEQFF
TRBV5-5	-	TRBJ1-2	CASSLFQGVNYGYTF
TRBV10-2	-	TRBJ1-4	CASSLTGLYNEKLFF
TRBV6-5	-	TRBJ2-3	CASRKGQGSADTQYF
TRBV5-1	-	TRBJ1-1	CASSLGTGTMNTEAFF
TRBV12-3/TRBV12-4	-	TRBJ2-7	CASSDREPYEQYF